Listed below are T cell receptor beta chains from one sample, sequenced in a study of blood T cell repertoires in COVID-19. Measured with immunoSEQ multiplex PCR; TCRdb has only the in-frame clones, and not every one. In the table there are 55,000 to 70,000 clones, 87% of which are singletons. Specimen: peripheral blood. These receptors all stem from a woman aged 50 to 60 with COVID-19, enrolled during active disease. CDR3s include the opening cysteine and the closing phenylalanine or tryptophan. D genes are given only for firm matches. Size is stated for part of the rows, as once, few or many counts, or as a class when the clone is expanded.

TRBV2	.	TRBJ2-7	.	CASSDRGWGITPSYEQYF	TGTGCCAGCAGTGACAGGGGATGGGGGATTACCCCCTCCTACGAGCAGTACTTC
TRBV5-4	.	TRBJ2-5	TRBD2	CASSLAGGETQYF	TGTGCCAGCAGCTTAGCGGGAGGAGAGACCCAGTACTTC
TRBV13	.	TRBJ2-7	.	CASSSTGFFSYEQYF	TGTGCCAGCAGCTCAACAGGGTTTTTCTCCTACGAGCAGTACTTC
TRBV4-1	.	TRBJ1-1	.	CASSHDNRWGREEAFF	TGCGCCAGCAGCCATGATAACAGGTGGGGTAGGGAGGAGGCTTTCTTT
TRBV9	.	TRBJ1-1	.	CASSVAGTEAFF	TGTGCCAGCAGCGTAGCGGGGACTGAAGCTTTCTTT
TRBV12-3/TRBV12-4	.	TRBJ1-4	.	CATSRGFNEKLFF	TGTGCCACCTCTAGAGGATTCAATGAAAAACTGTTTTTT
TRBV20-1	.	TRBJ1-1	.	CSASRDTIRNTEAFF	TGCAGTGCTAGTCGGGATACGATAAGAAACACTGAAGCTTTCTTT
TRBV27	.	TRBJ2-1	TRBD2	CASSDGMVAGALQFF	TGTGCCAGCAGCGATGGGATGGTAGCGGGAGCGTTACAGTTCTTC
TRBV28	.	TRBJ1-2	TRBD1	CASSYRGPNTRTGGNYGYTF	TGTGCCAGCAGTTATCGCGGCCCGAATACTCGGACAGGGGGCAACTATGGCTACACCTTC
TRBV19	.	TRBJ1-2	.	CASSFRDYYGYTF	TGTGCCAGTAGTTTCCGGGACTATTATGGCTACACCTTC
TRBV7-2	.	TRBJ1-2	.	CASSSFVQGRDGYTF	TGTGCCAGCAGCTCGTTCGTGCAGGGGCGCGATGGCTACACCTTC
TRBV7-9	.	TRBJ2-7	TRBD1	CASSAGPPRQGRNEQYF	TGTGCCAGCAGCGCAGGCCCTCCACGACAGGGGAGGAACGAGCAGTACTTC
TRBV4-1	.	TRBJ2-7	TRBD1	CASRRYPEAGQGSYEQYF	TGCGCCAGCAGACGTTACCCAGAGGCGGGACAGGGGTCCTACGAGCAGTACTTC
TRBV7-8	few	TRBJ2-6	TRBD2	CASSLRPLAGGVSGANVLTF	TGTGCCAGCAGCTTAAGGCCCCTAGCGGGAGGAGTTTCGGGGGCCAACGTCCTGACTTTC
TRBV27	once	TRBJ2-5	.	CASSLSGETQYF	TGTGCCAGCAGTTTATCCGGGGAGACCCAGTACTTC
TRBV28	.	TRBJ1-2	.	CASSSKRQEIYGYTF	TGTGCCAGCAGTTCCAAGAGACAGGAAATCTATGGCTACACCTTC
TRBV30	.	TRBJ2-6	.	CAWTHWRLSLKSGANVLTF	TGTGCCTGGACCCACTGGAGGCTTTCTCTCAAGTCTGGGGCCAACGTCCTGACTTTC
TRBV7-9	.	TRBJ2-5	.	CASSLPAGLQETQYF	TGTGCCAGCAGTCTCCCAGCGGGTTTGCAAGAGACCCAGTACTTC
TRBV10-3	.	TRBJ1-3	TRBD1	CAISEPGQGRGNTIYF	TGTGCCATCAGTGAGCCCGGACAGGGGAGAGGGAACACCATATATTTT
TRBV7-9	few	TRBJ1-5	TRBD1	CANQTQGAQPQHF	TGTGCCAACCAGACTCAGGGGGCTCAGCCCCAGCATTTT
TRBV4-2	.	TRBJ2-7	.	CASSQDAGAAPYEQYF	TGTGCCAGCAGCCAAGATGCGGGCGCGGCCCCCTACGAGCAGTACTTC
TRBV24-1	.	TRBJ1-1	TRBD1	CATSATGERTEAFF	TGTGCCACCAGTGCCACAGGGGAGAGGACTGAAGCTTTCTTT
TRBV18	.	TRBJ2-6	TRBD1	CASSLRTGVLSGANVLTF	TGTGCCAGCTCACTACGGACAGGGGTCCTCTCTGGGGCCAACGTCCTGACTTTC
TRBV30	.	TRBJ1-2	.	CAWSPSNYGYTF	TGTGCCTGGAGTCCTTCTAACTATGGCTACACCTTC
TRBV7-9	.	TRBJ1-2	TRBD1	CASSLGQGQANYGYTF	TGTGCCAGCAGCCTAGGACAGGGACAAGCTAACTATGGCTACACCTTC
TRBV19	.	TRBJ2-1	.	CASSIGGGSGLIVEQFF	TGTGCCAGTAGTATAGGTGGGGGGTCAGGCTTGATTGTGGAGCAGTTCTTC
TRBV19	.	TRBJ2-3	.	CASSVAFGRTDTQYF	TGTGCCAGTAGTGTGGCCTTTGGGCGCACAGATACGCAGTATTTT
TRBV7-2	.	TRBJ1-5	TRBD1	CASSLGGTGTLGHNQPQHF	TGTGCCAGCAGCTTAGGGGGGACAGGTACACTGGGACACAATCAGCCCCAGCATTTT
TRBV19	.	TRBJ2-1	.	CASSITGQGLTSGRNNEQFF	TGTGCCAGTAGTATCACGGGACAGGGTTTGACTAGCGGGCGGAACAATGAGCAGTTCTTC
TRBV7-2	.	TRBJ2-1	.	CASRLDRGGEQFF	TGTGCCAGCCGACTGGATCGGGGAGGCGAGCAGTTCTTC
TRBV19	.	TRBJ2-5	.	CASSMRRGLGETQYF	TGTGCCAGTAGTATGAGGAGGGGGCTCGGAGAGACCCAGTACTTC
TRBV5-6	.	TRBJ2-7	.	CASSFDSRGGEQYF	TGTGCCAGCAGCTTCGACTCTCGTGGAGGCGAGCAGTACTTC
TRBV4-2	.	TRBJ1-1	TRBD1	CASSHTRGTGAVNTEAFF	TGTGCCAGCAGCCACACTCGAGGGACAGGGGCCGTGAACACTGAAGCTTTCTTT
TRBV10-3	.	TRBJ2-7	TRBD2	CAISEKRENYEQYF	TGTGCCATCAGTGAGAAGCGGGAGAACTACGAGCAGTACTTC
TRBV5-1	.	TRBJ1-1	.	CASSLQTINTEAFF	TGCGCCAGCAGCTTACAGACGATCAACACTGAAGCTTTCTTT
TRBV27	.	TRBJ1-2	TRBD1	CASSSDRGLKGYTF	TGTGCCAGCAGTTCGGACAGGGGGCTTAAGGGCTACACCTTC
TRBV4-1	.	TRBJ1-2	.	CASSQDWREDYGYTF	TGCGCCAGCAGCCAAGATTGGCGGGAAGACTATGGCTACACCTTC
TRBV4-3	.	TRBJ2-6	TRBD1	CASSQEGRRGNQAGANVLTF	TGCGCCAGCAGCCAAGAAGGTCGCAGGGGGAATCAGGCTGGGGCCAACGTCCTGACTTTC
TRBV6-5	.	TRBJ2-2	TRBD1	CASRRTGNTGELFF	TGTGCCAGCCGTCGGACAGGGAACACCGGGGAGCTGTTTTTT
TRBV28	few	TRBJ2-3	.	CASRSDGGSTDTQYF	TGTGCCAGCAGGTCGGACGGGGGAAGCACAGATACGCAGTATTTT
TRBV7-9	.	TRBJ2-1	TRBD2	CASSLGGRDNEQFF	TGTGCCAGCAGCTTAGGCGGGAGGGACAATGAGCAGTTCTTC
TRBV5-1	.	TRBJ2-1	.	CASSLDTYNEQFF	TGCGCCAGCAGCTTGGACACCTACAATGAGCAGTTCTTC
TRBV7-9	.	TRBJ1-1	.	CASSLVGGSTEAFF	TGTGCCAGCAGCTTAGTAGGGGGAAGCACTGAAGCTTTCTTT
TRBV5-1	.	TRBJ2-1	TRBD2	CASSFGGRAYNEQFF	TGCGCCAGCAGCTTTGGCGGGAGAGCGTACAATGAGCAGTTCTTC
TRBV7-9	.	TRBJ2-3	TRBD2	CASSLGPSGSTDTQYF	TGTGCCAGCAGCTTAGGGCCTAGCGGGAGCACAGATACGCAGTATTTT
TRBV5-6	.	TRBJ2-3	TRBD2	CASSFVLRLAGRTDTQYF	TGTGCCAGCAGCTTCGTTCTCCGACTAGCGGGACGCACAGATACGCAGTATTTT
TRBV27	.	TRBJ1-5	TRBD1	CASSLGGPGTGGQPQHF	TGTGCCAGCAGTTTAGGCGGTCCCGGGACAGGGGGACAGCCCCAGCATTTT
TRBV11-1	once	TRBJ2-2	TRBD2	CASSQTSGANTGELFF	TGTGCCAGCAGCCAGACTAGCGGAGCGAACACCGGGGAGCTGTTTTTT
TRBV29-1	.	TRBJ1-2	.	CSAWGLVEGYTF	TGCAGCGCCTGGGGGCTCGTGGAAGGCTACACCTTC
TRBV19	.	TRBJ2-3	.	CASSKVGGGTDTQYF	TGTGCCAGTAGTAAAGTGGGAGGTGGCACAGATACGCAGTATTTT
TRBV4-1	.	TRBJ1-5	.	CASSHRFQTDNQPQHF	TGCGCCAGCAGCCACCGATTTCAGACAGACAATCAGCCCCAGCATTTT
TRBV5-4	.	TRBJ1-1	TRBD1	CASSPYPGTGGAGRNTEAFF	TGTGCCAGCAGCCCCTACCCTGGGACAGGGGGCGCAGGGAGGAACACTGAAGCTTTCTTT
TRBV5-1	.	TRBJ2-7	.	CASSLVRKTF	TGCGCCAGCAGCTTGGTGCGGAAAACCTTC
TRBV4-1	.	TRBJ1-2	.	CASSQAGTGIGYTF	TGCGCCAGCAGCCAAGCAGGTACAGGGATTGGCTACACCTTC
TRBV28	.	TRBJ2-7	TRBD1	CASSYIPGTGGDEQYF	TGTGCCAGCAGTTACATTCCGGGGACAGGCGGCGACGAGCAGTACTTC
TRBV24-1	.	TRBJ1-3	.	CATSDFTGFSGNTIYF	TGTGCCACCAGTGATTTCACAGGGTTCTCTGGAAACACCATATATTTT
TRBV11-1	once	TRBJ2-3	.	CASSLSSPDTQYF	TGTGCCAGCAGCTTAAGTAGTCCAGATACGCAGTATTTT
TRBV5-1	.	TRBJ2-7	TRBD1	CASSVGTGIYEQYF	TGCGCCAGCAGCGTCGGGACAGGGATCTACGAGCAGTACTTC
TRBV18	.	TRBJ2-1	.	CASQTGTYNEQFF	TGTGCCAGTCAAACCGGGACATACAATGAGCAGTTCTTC
TRBV9	once	TRBJ1-1	.	CASSSRQNTEAFF	TGTGCCAGCAGCTCGCGGCAGAACACTGAAGCTTTCTTT